This TCR beta chain comes out of a study of PD-1 blockade in classical Hodgkin lymphoma. Study-wide findings and caveats: Healthy donors reportedly exceeded newly diagnosed patients in baseline TCR diversity.

Trimming cost V 7 bases and J 7 bases; bases outside gene matches: 9. From germline, CDR1 is SGHTA and CDR2 FQGNSA. CDR3 length: 16 residues. Note on this clone: Its specificity is not known.

Time point: newly diagnosed, previously untreated cHL patient sample. Thawed PBMCs yielded CD4+ T cells through magnetic negative selection. TCRdb keeps only in-frame clones here, not all; method: immunoSEQ multiplex PCR. This table holds around 30,000 clones, approximately 90% found once. This rearrangement joins TRBV7-2 to TRBJ2-1, with 14 bases aligning to TRBD2. The sequenced sample consisted of CD4+ T cells from blood. This TCR derives from a human donor with classical Hodgkin lymphoma. The CDR3 region is CASNRGTSGSLNEQFF. The DNA of the CDR3 is TGTGCCAGCAACCGCGGGACTAGCGGGAGTTTAAATGAGCAGTTCTTC.